This entry lists 9 T cell receptor beta chains sequenced from one sample in a study of shared clonotypes between healthy human individuals (dated by TCRdb to 2020 to 2021). The library was made by the immunoSEQ multiplex PCR assay. Sourced from immuneACCESS, this table was stored by TCRdb with only in-frame sequences that have V and J called. A share of the clones is absent; for the studies checked, an unresolved V gene accounts for under half, and the remainder has no known explanation. In all, the sample holds about 520,000 clones, and 81% of those were seen once. The top ten clonotypes cover more than 9.5% of the sample. Sequenced sample: PBMCs. Receptors originate from a woman aged 40 to 50 in good health. Some clones in this sample may be carry-over from other donors' samples.

Comments on this clone: A far more abundant clone sits one base away, making this likely a read error. The CDR3 end shows no conserved phenylalanine or tryptophan, and so a read error is likely. The rearrangement links TRBV29-1 to TRBJ1-1, with D uncertain. Germline V CDR1 and CDR2: SQVTM, ANQGSEA. Trimming left V 2 bases short and J 4 bases short, with 8 bases between. There are 12 residues in the CDR3. The CDR3 nucleotides are TGCAGCGTTGAACGGGTCAGCACTGAAGCTTTCATT. Protein product: CSVERVSTEAFI.

The CDR3 here is CASSYRTENTEAFF. DNA for the CDR3: TGTGCCAGCAGTTACAGGACCGAGAACACTGAAGCTTTCTTT. The chain uses TRBV6-7 and TRBJ1-1; D gene ambiguous. TRBV6-7 is labeled an ORF, and its function is uncertain. V lost 2 bases, J lost 1 base, and 8 bases lay in between. The CDR3 totals 14 residues.

The chain has TRBV18 and TRBJ1-2; D gene ambiguous. The CDR3 extends over 16 amino acids. Trimming shortened V by 3 bases and J by 4 bases, and 18 bases separated the two germline ends. CDR1 is KGHSH and CDR2 is LQKENI in the germline V gene. The CDR3: CASSPRRPGFGYGYTF. Written as DNA, the CDR3 is TGTGCCAGCTCACCTCGTCGACCCGGATTCGGCTATGGCTACACCTTC. Full variable domain (missing parts from reference TRBV18 and TRBJ1-2): NAGVMQNPRHLVRRRGQEARLRCSPMKGHSHVYWYRQLPEEGLKFMVYLQKENIIDESGMPKERFSAEFPKEGPSILRIQQVVRGDSAAYFCASSPRRPGFGYGYTFGSGTRLTVV.

Of note for this clone: It differs at one base from a far larger clone, so likely a read error. The chain has TRBV30 and TRBJ2-7; 8 nucleotides agree with TRBD1. CDR1 GTSNPN and CDR2 SVGIG come from the germline V gene (reference sequence). The CDR3 length is 14 residues. CDR3 DNA: TGTGACTGGAGGGGTCCTCCAGGGGGCCGCGAGCAGTACTTC. This encodes CDWRGPPGGREQYF.

V usage is TRBV28 and J usage is TRBJ1-2; 7 bases map to TRBD1. CDR1 and CDR2 from the germline V gene are MDHEN and SYDVKM. This CDR3 has 13 amino acids. The J segment lost 3 bases and the V segment lost 6 bases, leaving 4 bases of the junction unmatched. The CDR3 spells CASRTTGYYGYTF. As DNA, the CDR3 is TGTGCCAGCAGGACGACAGGGTACTATGGCTACACCTTC.

About this clone: A junction boundary mismatches the germline segment, possibly from a read error. The chain is built from TRBV7-9 and TRBJ2-7; TRBD1 matches at 9 bases. The CDR3 runs 15 residues. Germline loops: CDR1 SEHNR, CDR2 FQNEAQ (reference sequence). The CDR3 is CASSLGGQGTYEQYF. Here the CDR3 DNA reads TGTGCCAGCAGTTTAGGGGGACAGGGTACCTACGAGCAGTACTTC.

The rearrangement joins TRBV30 to TRBJ2-7; perhaps TRBD1 as D (5 bases). The CDR3 has 12 amino acids. V dropped 1 base and J dropped 5 bases, with 9 bases sitting between them. Germline lookup yields CDR1 GTSNPN and CDR2 SVGIG (reference sequence). This CDR3 reads CAWSEGLDEQYF. The CDR3 DNA reads TGTGCCTGGAGTGAGGGGTTGGACGAGCAGTACTTC. Complete variable domain (other parts from reference TRBV30 and TRBJ2-7): SQTIHQWPATLVQPVGSPLSLECTVEGTSNPNLYWYRQAAGRGLQLLFYSVGIGQISSEVPQNLSASRPQDRQFILSSKKLLLSDSGFYLCAWSEGLDEQYFGPGTRLTVT.

Regarding this clone: This likely reflects a read error, since a far larger clone is one base away. This is likely a read error, given that the CDR3 carries no conserved phenylalanine or tryptophan at its end. The chain couples TRBV28 to TRBJ2-2; D gene unclear. Between the trimmed V and J ends, which lost 7 bases and 4 bases, there was a span of 7 bases. The CDR3 is made up of 12 amino acids. From germline, CDR1 is MDHEN and CDR2 SYDVKM. Here the CDR3 reads CASTIFTGELFS. The CDR3 bases are TGTGCCAGCACCATCTTCACCGGGGAGCTGTTTTCT.

On this clone: A single base is all that separates this from a far larger clone, so a read error is likely. This chain links TRBV19 with TRBJ1-5; unclear D gene. Per the germline V gene, CDR1 is LNHDA and CDR2 is SQIVND (reference sequence). V lost 3 bases, J lost 6 bases, and 15 bases lay in between. The CDR3 is 15 residues long. CDR3 in DNA: TGTGCCAGTAGTATTACGGGCACAATGGCTCAGCCCCAGCATTTT. Translation gives CASSITGTMAQPQHF.